This T cell receptor beta chain was sequenced for a study of CD8+ T cells in alopecia areata. Whole-study context: Tofacitinib was taken orally by treated patients, and the dose was 5 to 10 mg twice daily. Study-level points and caveats: Higher clonality than in normal scalp was seen in lesional scalp, especially alopecia totalis/universalis.

This clone appeared a few times. Its antigen is as yet unknown. RNA was extracted and reverse transcribed into cDNA as the sequencing template. The data were produced by immunoSEQ multiplex PCR, yet TCRdb's version contains in-frame clones alone and is incomplete. The sample includes 150,000 or so clones, around 47% of them seen just once. The V gene lost 9 bases and the J gene lost 4 bases, with 7 bases spanning the gap. This CDR3 contains 11 residues. Per the germline V gene, CDR1 is LNHDA and CDR2 is SQIVND (reference sequence). The chain carries TRBV19 and TRBJ2-1; D gene ambiguous. The clonotype comes from a human donor with alopecia areata. Material: CD4+ T cells sorted from blood. This chain's CDR3 is CASGSYNEQFF. The CDR3 DNA follows: TGTGCCAGCGGGTCATACAATGAGCAGTTCTTC.